These 12 T cell receptor beta chains share one sample of origin, sequenced in a study of CD8 T cell repertoires and HIV-1 epitope variants. Here immunoSEQ multiplex PCR was the method, and the copy in TCRdb shows in-frame clones only, minus some. The sample carries about 6,600 clones, approximately 70% recorded once. No antigens are known for them. Sequencing was performed on cultured CD8+ T cells derived from PBMCs. The receptors were gathered from a male donor with HIV.

The CDR3 coding sequence is TGTGCCAGCAGTTTATTGGCAGGTGATAGGAACACTGAAGCTTTCTTT. This gives the protein CASSLLAGDRNTEAFF. The chain has TRBV27 and TRBJ1-1; D gene unclear. Per the germline V gene, CDR1 is MNHEY and CDR2 is SMNVEV (reference sequence). V lost 1 base, J lost 1 base, and 13 bases lay in between. The CDR3 runs 16 residues.

The chain uses TRBV6-5 and TRBJ2-1; TRBD1 is a possible D gene (6 bases). V lost 2 bases and J 10 bases, leaving 12 bases between the germline ends. This CDR3 comprises 13 residues. Germline-derived CDR1 and CDR2 are MNHEY and SVGAGI. DNA for the CDR3: TGTGCCAGCAGTTACGTGGACAGCCGGGAGCAGTTCTTC. This encodes CASSYVDSREQFF.

This clone was counted a few times. The V call is TRBV5-4, the J call TRBJ2-2, with D uncertain. There are 12 residues in the CDR3. V lost 6 bases, J lost 8 bases, and 11 bases lay in between. Germline V gene lookup returns CDR1 SGHNT and CDR2 YYREEE (reference sequence). The CDR3 loop reads CASTELTGELFF. CDR3 sequence (DNA): TGTGCCAGCACCGAACTAACAGGGGAGCTGTTTTTT.

This chain uses TRBV5-1 with TRBJ2-5, with TRBD2 matching 8 bases. The CDR3 sequence is 17 residues long. The ends lost 0 bases at V and 3 bases at J; junction bases unmatched: 10. CDR1 is SGHRS, CDR2 YFSETQ, per germline. DNA of the CDR3: TGCGCCAGCAGCTTGGTGGGCGTGCAAGCGGGGGAAGAGACCCAGTACTTC. This encodes CASSLVGVQAGEETQYF.

This chain links TRBV9 with TRBJ2-3, with 10 bases lining up with TRBD2. V was clipped by 1 base and J by 0 bases; unmatched bases: 2. CDR1 and CDR2 (germline): SGDLS, YYNGEE. CDR3 length: 16 residues. The CDR3 bases are TGTGCCAGCAGCGTAATGACTAGCGGGAGCACAGATACGCAGTATTTT. Translation gives CASSVMTSGSTDTQYF.

V gene TRBV27 combines with J gene TRBJ2-7; unclear D gene. Per the germline V gene, CDR1 is MNHEY and CDR2 is SMNVEV (reference sequence). V lost 2 bases and J 1 base, leaving 9 bases between the germline ends. The CDR3 has 14 residues. CDR3 nucleotides: TGTGCCAGCAGTTTAGGACCTGGATCCTACGAGCAGTACTTC. This gives the protein CASSLGPGSYEQYF.

This rearrangement joins TRBV11-2 to TRBJ2-3; TRBD2 aligns across 12 bases. J was trimmed by 3 bases and V by 3 bases; bases with no gene match: 7. Germline-derived CDR1 and CDR2 are SGHAT and FQNNGV. The CDR3 contains 17 residues. The CDR3 sequence is CASSLTSGRQKTDTQYF. The CDR3 bases are TGTGCCAGCAGCTTGACTAGCGGGAGACAAAAGACAGATACGCAGTATTTT.

This clone appeared once. This chain uses TRBV15 with TRBJ2-3; D gene uncertain. V dropped 4 bases and J dropped 1 base, with 18 bases sitting between them. CDR1 is LNHNV, CDR2 YYDKDF, per germline (reference sequence). The CDR3 has 17 amino acids. CDR3 DNA: TGTGCCACCAGCAATACCCTTTGGTTAAGTGGCACAGATACGCAGTATTTT. It specifies CATSNTLWLSGTDTQYF.

V gene TRBV19 combines with J gene TRBJ2-1; D call uncertain. V lost 2 bases and J 9 bases, leaving 8 bases between the germline ends. CDR3 size: 12 residues. CDR1 and CDR2 from the germline V gene are LNHDA and SQIVND (reference sequence). CDR3 DNA sequence: TGTGCCAGTAGTATACCTAGGGCTGAGCAGTTCTTC. The encoded protein is CASSIPRAEQFF. Filled out from reference TRBV19 and TRBJ2-1, the complete variable domain reads DGGITQSPKYLFRKEGQNVTLSCEQNLNHDAMYWYRQDPGQGLRLIYYSQIVNDFQKGDIAEGYSVSREKKESFPLTVTSAQKNPTAFYLCASSIPRAEQFFGPGTRLTVL.

By sample fraction, this clone is medium-sized. The V gene is TRBV5-4, the J gene TRBJ1-3; 9 nucleotides agree with TRBD1. The V and J ends lost 4 bases and 3 bases, in that order; junction bases with no gene match: 11. CDR1 SGHNT and CDR2 YYREEE come from the germline V gene (reference sequence). The CDR3 is made up of 17 amino acids. Here the CDR3 reads CASSALDRGVGGNTIYF. CDR3 DNA: TGTGCCAGCAGCGCGCTGGACAGGGGAGTCGGTGGAAACACCATATATTTT. Combining the CDR3 with reference TRBV5-4 and TRBJ1-3 gives the whole variable domain ETGVTQSPTHLIKTRGQQVTLRCSSQSGHNTVSWYQQALGQGPQFIFQYYREEENGRGNFPPRFSGLQFPNYSSELNVNALELDDSALYLCASSALDRGVGGNTIYFGEGSWLTVV.

By share, this clone ranks as medium-sized. The chain recombines TRBV2 with TRBJ1-1, with D unclear. V lost 10 bases, J lost 4 bases, and 19 bases lay in between. Germline CDR1 reads SNHLY; CDR2 reads FYNNEI. The CDR3 sequence is 14 residues long. DNA for the CDR3: TGTGCCAACCGGCCCGGGAGGGCAATCACTGAAGCTTTCTTT. This codes for CANRPGRAITEAFF.

This clone ranks as large. The DNA of the CDR3 is TGCGCCAGCAGCTCGCAGGAGACTAACTATGGCTACACCTTC. The encoded protein is CASSSQETNYGYTF. The chain employs TRBV5-1 and TRBJ1-2; the D is unclear. Germline CDR1 and CDR2: SGHRS and YFSETQ. The germline V and J ends were trimmed by 3 bases and 0 bases, with 9 bases remaining between them. CDR3 length equals 14 residues.